Given below is one T cell receptor (beta chain) in context. The antigen this receptor binds is unknown. The input lacks base qualities; no much larger clone sits a single base away. The library relied on PCR. TCRdb names Illumina HiSeq 2500 as the instrument used. To normalize quantification of the TCRbeta repertoire, the TCR libraries were built with molecular barcoding that relied on unique molecular identifiers. TCRdb ran its own pipeline on the public reads, namely fastp trimming at Q25 and MiXCR clone calling, and kept in-frame beta chains. Rows with a matching CDR3 protein are joined into one entry that keeps the most common DNA and genes. The sample table shows about 900,000 distinct CDR3 sequences, and roughly 31% are seen once. Around 30% of the sample is held by the ten biggest clonotypes. The data are from a study of T-cell reconstitution after alpha-beta-depleted transplantation in children (dated by TCRdb to the mid-2010s). As for the study more broadly: T-cell immune reconstitution after TCRalphabeta/CD19-depleted allogeneic hematopoietic cell transplantation in children was quantitatively tracked in the study by means of TCR repertoire profiling.

In light of the paper, this sample's treatment or condition label describes: allogeneic hematopoietic cell transplantation with graft depleted of TCRalphabeta T cells and CD19 B cells. The transplant recipients were children given TCRalphabeta/CD19-depleted allogeneic hematopoietic cell grafts. Results the study describes overall, beyond this receptor: The frequencies of hyperexpanded clones fell over the following months, and after one year, T-cell counts and TCRbeta diversity were mostly attributed to newly produced T cells. Apparently early alphabetaT-cell count recovery about two months after transplant reportedly relied on only several hundred rapidly expanded clones derived from non-depleted graft cells. In some patients, high TCRbeta diversity at day 60 was attributed to recipient T cells and intrathymic progenitors that had survived conditioning.

The sequence was collected from a boy under three years old who had a stem cell transplant for SCID, so the T cells may come from the graft donor. Sequencing used PBMCs, mostly from graft donor cells, obtained 360 days after TCRalphabeta/CD19-depleted stem cell transplant.

The CDR3 protein: CASSYSNRGLAEAFF. The nucleotides read TGTGCCAGCAGTTACTCGAATAGGGGCCTCGCTGAAGCTTTCTTT. The rearrangement combines TRBV6-5 with TRBJ1-1, and perhaps TRBD1 as D gene, on 5 matching bases. CDR1 and CDR2 are drawn from the germline V gene: MNHEY, SVGAGI. Relative to germline, V is 0 bases shorter and J is 6 bases shorter, with 14 bases between their ends. CDR3 length: 15 amino acids, cysteine to phenylalanine. Only the CDR3 part of the read is kept: 45 bases, read in frame from the first base.